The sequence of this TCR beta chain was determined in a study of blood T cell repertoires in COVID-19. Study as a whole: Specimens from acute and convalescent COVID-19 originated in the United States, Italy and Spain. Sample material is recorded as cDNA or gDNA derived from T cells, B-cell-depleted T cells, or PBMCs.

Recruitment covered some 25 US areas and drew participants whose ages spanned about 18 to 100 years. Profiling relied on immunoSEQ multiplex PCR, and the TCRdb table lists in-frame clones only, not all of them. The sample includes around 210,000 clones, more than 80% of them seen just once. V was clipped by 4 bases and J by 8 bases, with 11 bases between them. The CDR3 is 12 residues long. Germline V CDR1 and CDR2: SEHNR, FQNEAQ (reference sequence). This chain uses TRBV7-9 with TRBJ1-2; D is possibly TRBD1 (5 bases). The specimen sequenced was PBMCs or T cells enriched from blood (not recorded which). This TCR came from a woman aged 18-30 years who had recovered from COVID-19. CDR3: CASSSRQLGYTF. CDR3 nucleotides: TGTGCCAGCAGCTCCCGACAGCTCGGCTACACCTTC.